The T cell receptor beta chain described here comes from a study of blood T cell repertoires in COVID-19. Sequencing used immunoSEQ multiplex PCR; TCRdb keeps in-frame clones, though not all of them. This table holds about 170,000 clones, 70% to 85% found once. This clone came up once. The CDR3 is 16 residues long. Germline V gives CDR1 LGHNA, CDR2 YNFKEQ. V lost 1 base, J lost 4 bases, and 4 bases stayed unmatched. V gene TRBV4-2 combines with J gene TRBJ2-1, with 10 bases identical to TRBD1. This TCR derives from a woman in her 70s in a cohort exposed to, infected with or recovered from COVID-19 (not recorded which). The specimen was PBMCs or T cells enriched from blood (not recorded which). The CDR3 coding sequence is TGTGCCAGCAGCCAAGGGGACAGGGGCCATTACAATGAGCAGTTCTTC. Translating it yields CASSQGDRGHYNEQFF.